This TCR beta chain was obtained from a study of tissue T cells after allogeneic stem cell transplantation. For the study at large: Pathologist H&E review favored samples with visible lymphocytes for sequencing among multiple samples.

Points on this clone: Its matching antigen is unknown.

Study-wide results and limits: Only a limited share of tissue TCRs appeared in blood or spleen. Anatomically similar tissues had similar TCR repertoires within each patient. This small cohort was clinically heterogeneous, and sampling depth was a limitation.

The data were produced by immunoSEQ multiplex PCR, yet TCRdb's version contains in-frame clones alone and is incomplete. The sample includes approximately 4,000 clones, about two thirds of them seen just once. The germline V gene has CDR1 LGHNA and CDR2 YNFKEQ. Trimming took 0 bases from V and 4 from J, leaving 18 bases between them. The CDR3 is made up of 17 amino acids. The sample here was left colon tissue, taken at autopsy. This TCR was sampled from a woman aged 18-55 years with breast cancer. The gene calls are TRBV4-2 and TRBJ1-2; D is perhaps TRBD1 (5 bases). DNA for the CDR3: TGTGCCAGCAGCCAAGAGGCCCCCGGGACGGGGGGCTATGGCTACACCTTC. As protein: CASSQEAPGTGGYGYTF.